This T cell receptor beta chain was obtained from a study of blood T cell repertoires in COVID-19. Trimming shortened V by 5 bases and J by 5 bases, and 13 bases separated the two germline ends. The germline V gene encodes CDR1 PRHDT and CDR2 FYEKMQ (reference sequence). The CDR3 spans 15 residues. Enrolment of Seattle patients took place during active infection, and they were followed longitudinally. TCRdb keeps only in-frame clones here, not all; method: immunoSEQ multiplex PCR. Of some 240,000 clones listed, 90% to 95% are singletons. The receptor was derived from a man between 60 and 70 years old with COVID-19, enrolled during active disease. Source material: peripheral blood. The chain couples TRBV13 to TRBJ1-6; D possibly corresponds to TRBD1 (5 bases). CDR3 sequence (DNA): TGTGCCAGCAGCCGCCTCGACAGAGATAATTCACCCCTCCACTTT. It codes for CASSRLDRDNSPLHF.